The clone carrying this T cell receptor (beta chain) was picked up many times. Its antigen remains unidentified. Axillary draining lymph nodes of breast cancer patients supplied the node samples. TCRdb reanalysed the multiplex PCR reads using MiXCR and keeps one entry per CDR3 protein. This sample has 150,000 to 200,000 distinct CDR3 sequences; about 33% occur once, and the top ten carry around 4%. This sample stems from a study of breast tumors, draining lymph nodes, adjacent tissues. Findings and limits, study-wide: Findings are consistent with lymph node origin and intratumoral expansion of most tumor T cells. Tumor repertoires ranked between lymph nodes and nontumor tissue in diversity, with V and J gene preferences.

The sequence came from a female donor with breast cancer. Some clones in this sample may be carry-over from other donors' samples. The specimen sequenced was axillary lymph node tissue.

This CDR3 reads CASSADIDTQYF. The CDR3 DNA is TGTGCCAGCAGCGCGGACATAGATACGCAGTATTTT. The V gene is TRBV9, the J gene TRBJ2-3; tentatively, D is TRBD1 (5 bases). Looked up from germline, CDR1 is SGDLS and CDR2 is YYNGEE. The V end was cut by 3 bases, the J end by 5 bases, with 7 bases between. This CDR3 is 12 amino acids long.